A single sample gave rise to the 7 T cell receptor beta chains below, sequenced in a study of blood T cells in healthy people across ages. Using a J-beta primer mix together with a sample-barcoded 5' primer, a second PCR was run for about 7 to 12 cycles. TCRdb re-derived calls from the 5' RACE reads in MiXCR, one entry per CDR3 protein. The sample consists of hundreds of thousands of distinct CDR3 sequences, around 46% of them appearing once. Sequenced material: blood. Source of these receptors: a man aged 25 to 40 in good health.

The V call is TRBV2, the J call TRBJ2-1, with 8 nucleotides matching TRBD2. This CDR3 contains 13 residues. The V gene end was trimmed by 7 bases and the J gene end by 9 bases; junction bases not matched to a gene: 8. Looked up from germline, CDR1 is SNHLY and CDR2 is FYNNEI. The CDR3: CASKPGGNGEQFF. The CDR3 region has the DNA TGTGCCAGCAAGCCGGGGGGGAACGGTGAGCAGTTCTTC.

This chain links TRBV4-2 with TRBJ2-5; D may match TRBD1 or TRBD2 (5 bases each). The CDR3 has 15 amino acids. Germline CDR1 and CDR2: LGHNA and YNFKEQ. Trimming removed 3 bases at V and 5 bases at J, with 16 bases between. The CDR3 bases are TGTGCCAGCAGCCAGTATCCGGGGACGGTGGAGACCCAGTACTTC. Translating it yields CASSQYPGTVETQYF.

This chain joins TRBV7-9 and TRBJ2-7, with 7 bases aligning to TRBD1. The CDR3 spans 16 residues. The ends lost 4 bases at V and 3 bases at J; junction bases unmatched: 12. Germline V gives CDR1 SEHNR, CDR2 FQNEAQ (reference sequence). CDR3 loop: CASSSSARDRGYEQYF. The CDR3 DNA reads TGTGCCAGCAGCTCCTCCGCCCGGGACAGAGGCTACGAGCAGTACTTC.

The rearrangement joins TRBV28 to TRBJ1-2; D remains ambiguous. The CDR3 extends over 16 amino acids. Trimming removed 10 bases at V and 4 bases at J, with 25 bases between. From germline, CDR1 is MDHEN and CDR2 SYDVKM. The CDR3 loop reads CATSRPAGLSLYGYTF. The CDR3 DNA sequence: TGTGCCACCTCAAGACCAGCGGGGTTGTCCCTCTATGGCTACACCTTC.

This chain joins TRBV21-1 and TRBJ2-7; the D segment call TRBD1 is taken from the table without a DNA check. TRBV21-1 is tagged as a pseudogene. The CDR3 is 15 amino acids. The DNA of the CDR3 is TGTGCCAGCAGCTGCCGGGACCCCGGCCTCTACGAGCAGTACTTC. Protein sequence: CASSCRDPGLYEQYF.

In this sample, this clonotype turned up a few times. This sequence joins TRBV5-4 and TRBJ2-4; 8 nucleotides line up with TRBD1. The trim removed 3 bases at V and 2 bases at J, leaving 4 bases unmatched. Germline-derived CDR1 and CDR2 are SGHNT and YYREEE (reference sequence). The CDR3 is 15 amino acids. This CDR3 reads CASSSQGASKNIQYF. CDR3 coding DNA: TGTGCCAGCAGCTCGCAGGGGGCGTCCAAAAACATTCAGTACTTC.

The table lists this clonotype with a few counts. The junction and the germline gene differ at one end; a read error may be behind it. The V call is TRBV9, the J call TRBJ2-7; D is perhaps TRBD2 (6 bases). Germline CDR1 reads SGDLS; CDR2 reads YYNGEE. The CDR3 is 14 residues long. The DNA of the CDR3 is TGCGCCAGCAGCGTGGGAGGCGGTACCTACGAGCAGTACTTC. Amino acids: CASSVGGGTYEQYF. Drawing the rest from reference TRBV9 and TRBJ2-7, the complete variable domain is DSGVTQTPKHLITATGQRVTLRCSPRSGDLSVYWYQQSLDQGLQFLIQYYNGEERAKGNILERFSAQQFPDLHSELNLSSLELGDSALYFCASSVGGGTYEQYFGPGTRLTVT.